A selection of T cell receptor beta chains follows, all from one sample in a study of cytomegalovirus exposure and HLA in healthy donors. TCRdb's copy holds only in-frame clones and misses some; the assay was immunoSEQ multiplex PCR. This sample's table has approximately 130,000 clones. Sequenced sample: PBMCs. The receptor set was obtained from a woman in her fifties or sixties in good health and CMV-seronegative. Each CDR3 is given with its conserved first and last residue. Fields, in order: J gene, D gene, V gene, CDR3 length, CDR3 protein, CDR3 DNA. The D gene is left open where the match is weak.

TRBJ2-3 TRBD2 TRBV4-1 18 CASSHKRGGIDGTDTQYF TGCGCCAGCAGCCACAAGCGGGGGGGGATAGATGGCACAGATACGCAGTATTTT
TRBJ1-2 TRBD1 TRBV19 13 CASSTRDSYGYTF TGTGCCAGTAGTACCCGGGACAGCTATGGCTACACCTTC
TRBJ2-2 NA TRBV27 12 CASSLGGGELFF TGTGCCAGCAGTTTGGGCGGGGGGGAGCTGTTTTTT
TRBJ2-7 TRBD1 TRBV10-3 14 CAISESTGGGEQYF TGTGCCATCAGTGAGTCGACAGGGGGCGGCGAGCAGTACTTC
TRBJ2-1 NA TRBV10-1 13 CASSGQQSNEQFF TGCGCCAGCAGTGGACAGCAAAGCAATGAGCAGTTCTTC
TRBJ1-1 NA TRBV2 14 CASSELSPNTEAFF TGTGCCAGCAGTGAATTGAGCCCGAACACTGAAGCTTTCTTT
TRBJ2-7 NA TRBV6-1 13 CASSDSGIYEQYF TGTGCCAGCAGTGATTCCGGGATTTACGAGCAGTACTTC
TRBJ1-4 TRBD1 TRBV30 15 CAWSGETGSNEKLFF TGTGCCTGGAGCGGGGAGACAGGGTCGAATGAAAAACTGTTTTTT
TRBJ2-3 TRBD1 TRBV6-1 18 CASSEVGGTGDRRDTQYF TGTGCCAGCAGTGAGGTGGGCGGGACAGGGGACAGGAGAGATACGCAGTATTTT
TRBJ1-1 NA TRBV2 15 CASSVPAGGMTEAFF TGTGCCAGCAGTGTCCCAGCGGGGGGCATGACTGAAGCTTTCTTT
TRBJ2-3 TRBD1 TRBV9 16 CASSGLGQGRSDTQYF TGTGCCAGCAGCGGACTCGGACAGGGGAGATCAGATACGCAGTATTTT
TRBJ1-5 NA TRBV2 11 CASSSGDPQHF TGTGCCAGCAGTTCAGGGGATCCCCAGCATTTT
TRBJ2-7 NA TRBV11-2 15 CASSLGSPHGGEQYF TGTGCCAGCAGCTTAGGTTCCCCCCACGGGGGCGAGCAGTACTTC
TRBJ2-5 NA TRBV19 13 CASSLFGQETQYF TGTGCCAGTAGCTTGTTCGGTCAAGAGACCCAGTACTTC
TRBJ2-3 NA TRBV7-3 14 CASSPSHGVDTQYF TGTGCCAGCAGCCCCTCCCACGGAGTCGATACGCAGTATTTT
TRBJ1-1 NA TRBV30 13 CAWSMGAVTEAFF TGTGCCTGGAGTATGGGGGCGGTCACTGAAGCTTTCTTT
TRBJ2-7 NA TRBV5-1 15 CASSLSVADSYEQYF TGCGCCAGCAGCTTGTCGGTGGCAGACAGCTACGAGCAGTACTTC
TRBJ2-4 TRBD1 TRBV4-1 17 CASSNPPGQLAKNIQYF TGCGCCAGCAGCAACCCCCCGGGACAGCTAGCCAAAAACATTCAGTACTTC
TRBJ1-3 NA TRBV4-2 14 CASSQEWQGNTIYF TGTGCCAGCAGCCAAGAATGGCAGGGTAACACCATATATTTT
TRBJ1-1 NA TRBV15 14 CATSRGAGYTEAFF TGTGCCACCAGCAGAGGCGCAGGGTACACTGAAGCTTTCTTT
TRBJ1-1 TRBD1 TRBV7-3 17 CASSLTRSGTGKTEAFF TGTGCCAGCAGCTTAACCCGATCCGGGACAGGGAAAACTGAAGCTTTCTTT
TRBJ2-2 TRBD1 TRBV2 16 CASSAPTRGHTGELFF TGTGCCAGCAGCGCTCCCACTAGGGGGCACACCGGGGAGCTGTTTTTT
TRBJ2-1 NA TRBV4-1 17 CASSQGPFRGSYNEQFF TGCGCCAGCAGCCAAGGCCCTTTTAGAGGGTCTTACAATGAGCAGTTCTTC
TRBJ1-1 NA TRBV6-6 15 CASNYSPGGDTEAFF TGTGCCAGCAATTACTCGCCAGGAGGGGACACTGAAGCTTTCTTT
TRBJ1-2 NA TRBV9 16 CASSVARGTPPSGYTF TGTGCCAGCAGCGTAGCCCGGGGAACTCCCCCCTCTGGCTACACCTTC